This T cell receptor beta chain was profiled in a study of T cells in Graves' hyperthyroidism and ophthalmopathy. Overall study context: Peripheral blood sampling occurred at initial diagnosis, before any treatment.

Progressors' blood was drawn at hyperthyroidism diagnosis, before ophthalmopathy symptoms. This clonotype was counted many times. V shed 8 bases and J 5 bases; nucleotides not matched to a gene: 6. The germline CDR1 and CDR2 sequences are DFQATT and SNEGSKA (reference sequence). The CDR3 sequence is 12 residues long. RNA transcripts yielded amplified TCR beta CDR3 regions. TCR CDR3 underwent first-round RT-PCR with the HTBI primer set. MiXCR, applied by TCRdb to the multiplex PCR reads, yields one record per CDR3 protein. The sample yields about 160,000 distinct CDR3 sequences, about 9.4% seen once. Material for sequencing was blood. The chain links TRBV20-1 to TRBJ1-2; 9 bases agree with TRBD1. This sequence originates from a woman under 30 with Graves' hyperthyroidism that later progressed to Graves' ophthalmopathy. The CDR3 sequence is CSCRQGGYGYTF. Written as DNA, the CDR3 is TGCAGTTGTCGACAGGGGGGATATGGCTACACCTTC.